This T cell receptor (beta chain) came from a study of CD8 T cells in Susac syndrome. Study-level background: Each patient with Susac syndrome, at the time of blood draw, was therapy-naive, on corticosteroids, or on intravenous immunoglobulin alone.

CD8+ and CD4+ blood T cells underwent TCR beta sequencing. FACS was used to enrich TEMRA cells, whereas the CD8+ and CD4+ T cells were obtained by negative isolation. Germline V gives CDR1 SQVTM, CDR2 ANQGSEA. The CDR3 length is 13 residues. The germline V and J ends were trimmed by 1 base and 6 bases, with 12 bases remaining between them. An amount of RNA that ranged from 0.5 to 1 ug was reverse transcribed with random hexamers. Across 54 Vbeta and 13 Jbeta, immunoSEQ multiplex PCR amplified TCR beta CDR3. TCRdb used MiXCR to reprocess the immunoSEQ multiplex PCR reads, holding one entry per CDR3 protein. The table has around 81,000 distinct CDR3 sequences, about 94% seen once.

The chain has TRBV29-1 and TRBJ1-2, with a possible D match to TRBD1 (6 bases). The clonotype originates from a human donor with Susac syndrome. The specimen sequenced was CD8+ T cells from PBMCs. The chain's CDR3 is CSVEGRPGDGYTF. For the CDR3, the DNA is TGCAGCGTTGAAGGTCGCCCAGGGGATGGCTACACCTTC.